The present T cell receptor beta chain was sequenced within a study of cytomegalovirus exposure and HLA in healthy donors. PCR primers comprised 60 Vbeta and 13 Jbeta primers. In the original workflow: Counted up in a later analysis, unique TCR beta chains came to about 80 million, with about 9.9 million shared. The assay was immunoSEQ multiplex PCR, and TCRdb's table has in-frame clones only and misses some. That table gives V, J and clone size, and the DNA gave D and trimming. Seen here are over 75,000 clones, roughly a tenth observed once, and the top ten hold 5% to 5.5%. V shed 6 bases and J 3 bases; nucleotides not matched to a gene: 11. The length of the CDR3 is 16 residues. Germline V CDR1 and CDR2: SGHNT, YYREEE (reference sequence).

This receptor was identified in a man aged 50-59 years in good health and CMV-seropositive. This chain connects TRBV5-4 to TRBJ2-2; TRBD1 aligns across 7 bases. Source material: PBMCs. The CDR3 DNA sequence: TGTGCCAGCATGAATGGAGAACAGGGGTACACCGGGGAGCTGTTTTTT. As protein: CASMNGEQGYTGELFF.